Each of the 20 T cell receptor beta chains below was sequenced from the same sample in a study of blood T cell repertoires in COVID-19. Data came from immunoSEQ multiplex PCR; TCRdb stores just in-frame clones and leaves some out. Of tens of thousands of clones in the sample, roughly four fifths were seen once. The sequencing input was peripheral blood. These receptors all stem from a woman older than 75 with acute or convalescent COVID-19.

This clone was detected once. This chain joins TRBV15 and TRBJ2-7; 7 bases match TRBD2. Germline V gene sequence: CDR1 LNHNV, CDR2 YYDKDF (reference sequence). Trimming took 4 bases from V and 7 from J; bases not matched to a gene: 13. The CDR3 extends over 15 amino acids. CDR3 residues: CATSTRISGYPEQYF. The CDR3 bases are TGTGCCACCAGCACCCGAATTAGCGGGTACCCGGAGCAGTACTTC.

The chain joins TRBV9 to TRBJ1-3; D gene unclear. The CDR3 covers 15 residues. V gave up 4 bases and J gave up 2 bases, with 13 bases separating them. Per germline, CDR1 SGDLS and CDR2 YYNGEE. CDR3 protein: CASSLYSAAGNTIYF. In DNA, the CDR3 is TGTGCCAGCAGCCTCTATTCGGCGGCTGGAAACACCATATATTTT.

CDR3 sequence reads: CASSIGLAGAGRGNEQFF. The CDR3 DNA reads TGCGCCAGCAGCATCGGACTAGCGGGAGCGGGTAGAGGGAATGAGCAGTTCTTC. The chain combines TRBV5-1 with TRBJ2-1; 13 positions match TRBD2. The length of the CDR3 is 18 residues. The germline CDR1 and CDR2 sequences are SGHRS and YFSETQ. V shed 4 bases and J 7 bases; nucleotides not matched to a gene: 14.

This chain connects TRBV5-5 to TRBJ2-7; 7 nucleotides line up with TRBD2. From germline, CDR1 is SGHKS and CDR2 YYEKEE (reference sequence). CDR3 length: 15 residues. J lost 6 bases, V lost 0 bases, and 9 bases had no gene match. The CDR3 DNA reads as TGTGCCAGCAGCTTGGAGCTAGCGGCGTTGAGCGAGCAGTACTTC. This encodes CASSLELAALSEQYF.

The chain employs TRBV18 and TRBJ1-5, with a possible D match to TRBD1 (5 bases). Germline CDR1 KGHSH, CDR2 LQKENI. The length of the CDR3 is 15 residues. V was cut by 6 bases and J by 3 bases, with 15 bases left in between. The CDR3 coding sequence is TGTGCCAGCTCCCCGAGTGGGGGGAACAATCAGCCCCAGCATTTT. Protein product: CASSPSGGNNQPQHF.

This chain joins TRBV11-2 and TRBJ2-7, with 7 bases identical to TRBD2. Trimming at V came to 1 base and at J to 2 bases, leaving 2 bases not matched to a gene. Per germline, CDR1 SGHAT and CDR2 FQNNGV. CDR3 length equals 14 residues. Here the CDR3 reads CASSLGGRPYEQYF. In nucleotides, the CDR3 is TGTGCCAGCAGCTTAGGCGGGAGACCCTACGAGCAGTACTTC.

In this sample, this clone turned up a few times. The chain recombines TRBV14 with TRBJ2-1, with TRBD2 matching 10 bases. Looked up from germline, CDR1 is SGHDN and CDR2 is FVKESK. The CDR3 runs to 16 residues. Unmatched junction bases numbered 2, after V lost 2 bases and J lost 1 base. The DNA for the CDR3 is TGTGCCAGCAGCCAACCTAGCGGGGGTTCCTACAATGAGCAGTTCTTC. It codes for CASSQPSGGSYNEQFF.

This chain uses TRBV28 with TRBJ1-1, with unresolved D. Germline loops: CDR1 MDHEN, CDR2 SYDVKM. Trimming shortened V by 10 bases and J by 6 bases, and 12 bases separated the two germline ends. This CDR3 spans 11 amino acids. CDR3 residues: CAISRLAEAFF. The DNA of the CDR3 is TGTGCCATCTCCCGACTGGCTGAAGCTTTCTTT.

The CDR3: CASSLGAQGGETQYF. CDR3 nucleotide sequence: TGCGCCAGCAGCTTGGGAGCTCAGGGTGGGGAGACCCAGTACTTC. The chain is built from TRBV5-1 and TRBJ2-5, with D tentatively TRBD1 (5 bases). Germline V gives CDR1 SGHRS, CDR2 YFSETQ. V gave up 0 bases and J gave up 5 bases, with 14 bases separating them. The CDR3 is made up of 15 amino acids.

The chain recombines TRBV7-9 with TRBJ2-1, with a tentative D call TRBD1 (5 bases). Looked up from germline, CDR1 is SEHNR and CDR2 is FQNEAQ (reference sequence). This CDR3 has 15 amino acids. V lost 1 base to trimming and J lost 4 bases, with 11 bases between them. CDR3 coding DNA: TGTGCCAGCAGCTTAGGACAGAACCAATACAATGAGCAGTTCTTC. Protein product: CASSLGQNQYNEQFF.

This clone was seen a handful of times. The CDR3 here is CATSDRAGGFHEQFF. In nucleotides, the CDR3 is TGTGCCACCAGTGATAGAGCGGGGGGATTCCATGAGCAGTTCTTC. J is TRBJ2-1 and V is TRBV24-1; 9 bases align to TRBD2. The germline CDR1 and CDR2 sequences are KGHDR and SFDVKD. The junction had 7 bases not matched to a gene; V was cut back by 3 bases and J by 8 bases. The CDR3 has 15 amino acids.

The V call is TRBV7-3, the J call TRBJ2-1, with TRBD2 matching over 10 bases. Losses at the gene ends were 1 base for V and 2 bases for J; bases not matched to a gene: 11. This CDR3 has 19 residues. In germline, CDR1 is SGHTA, CDR2 FQGTGA. CDR3 coding DNA: TGTGCCAGCAGCTTAAGGGGGCCTCTAGCGGGAGTAGCCTACAATGAGCAGTTCTTC. It yields the protein CASSLRGPLAGVAYNEQFF. The full variable domain, its missing parts supplied by reference TRBV7-3 and TRBJ2-1, is GAGVSQTPSNKVTEKGKYVELRCDPISGHTALYWYRQSLGQGPEFLIYFQGTGAADDSGLPNDRFFAVRPEGSVSTLKIQRTERGDSAVYLCASSLRGPLAGVAYNEQFFGPGTRLTVL.

The rearrangement uses TRBV6-5 and TRBJ1-5; 8 bases match TRBD1. CDR1 is MNHEY, CDR2 SVGAGI, per germline. V was pared by 6 bases and J by 5 bases, with 6 bases of the junction left unmatched. The CDR3 spans 14 residues. The CDR3 sequence: CASSPRQGYQPQHF. DNA for the CDR3: TGTGCCAGCAGCCCGAGACAGGGGTATCAGCCCCAGCATTTT.

The J gene is TRBJ1-2, the V gene TRBV27; no definite D call. The germline gives CDR1 MNHEY, CDR2 SMNVEV (reference sequence). The CDR3 covers 14 residues. Trimming removed 4 bases at V and 8 bases at J, with 17 bases between. The chain's CDR3 is CASSSRALTGGYTF. DNA of the CDR3: TGTGCCAGCAGTTCCCGAGCCCTGACGGGGGGCTACACCTTC.

This chain uses TRBV6-7 with TRBJ2-1; 10 bases are shared with TRBD2. TRBV6-7 is marked as an open reading frame, function uncertain. This CDR3 has 13 residues. V gave up 6 bases and J gave up 9 bases; unmatched junction bases: 5. The CDR3 region is CASRLAGAGEQFF. The CDR3 coding sequence is TGTGCCAGCAGGCTAGCGGGAGCGGGTGAGCAGTTCTTC.

This clone has just a few counts. The chain joins TRBV5-1 to TRBJ1-4; D unresolved. There are 11 residues in the CDR3. V lost 7 bases and J 4 bases, leaving 5 bases between the germline ends. CDR1 is SGHRS, CDR2 YFSETQ, per germline. The CDR3 loop is CASLLNEKLFF. The DNA for the CDR3 is TGCGCCAGCCTACTTAATGAAAAACTGTTTTTT.

The V call is TRBV11-2, the J call TRBJ2-7; no clear D gene. V dropped 3 bases and J dropped 3 bases, with 6 bases sitting between them. The CDR3 has 12 residues. In germline, CDR1 is SGHAT, CDR2 FQNNGV. CDR3 amino acids: CASSFLYYEQYF. The CDR3 DNA is TGTGCCAGCAGCTTCCTTTACTACGAGCAGTACTTC.

The rearrangement links TRBV6-5 to TRBJ2-7, with 9 bases aligning to TRBD1. CDR1 is MNHEY, CDR2 SVGAGI, per germline. The V gene end was trimmed by 6 bases and the J gene end by 6 bases; junction bases not matched to a gene: 12. CDR3 length equals 15 residues. The DNA for the CDR3 is TGTGCCAGCAGACTGCCCGGGACAGGGAATCCCGAGCAGTACTTC. It encodes CASRLPGTGNPEQYF.

The chain employs TRBV5-1 and TRBJ2-5, with TRBD2 matching 10 bases. This CDR3 is 16 amino acids long. The V segment lost 0 bases and the J segment 4 bases; nucleotides outside the gene matches: 6. Germline V lookup: CDR1 SGHRS, CDR2 YFSETQ. CDR3 sequence reads: CASSLGTSGEGETQYF. CDR3 nucleotide sequence: TGCGCCAGCAGCTTGGGCACTAGCGGGGAAGGAGAGACCCAGTACTTC.

The genes are TRBV19 and TRBJ2-5, with 9 nucleotides matching TRBD2. Germline V gene data show CDR1 as LNHDA and CDR2 as SQIVND (reference sequence). CDR3 length: 20 amino acids. J lost 2 bases, V lost 4 bases, and 20 bases had no gene match. CDR3 sequence reads: CASSKGRGVRLAGLQETQYF. Here the CDR3 DNA reads TGTGCCAGTAGTAAAGGGAGGGGTGTCAGGCTAGCGGGACTACAAGAGACCCAGTACTTC.